These T cell receptor beta chains were read from a single sample in a study of vaccination and CD4 T cells after COVID-19. TCRdb re-derived calls from the PCR reads in MiXCR, one entry per CDR3 protein. This sample carries 25,000 to 35,000 distinct CDR3 sequences, approximately 48% of them seen once, and the ten largest clones take 5% to 6%. Sequencing used CD4+ T cells from blood, obtained about 7 months after SARS-CoV-2 vaccination. The source of these receptors is a human donor who had recovered from COVID-19. Both conserved end residues are part of each CDR3. The D gene is left open where the match is weak.

d_gene: NA
j_gene: TRBJ1-1
len: 14
v_gene: TRBV20-1
CDR3aa: CSARKTGPKTEAFF

d_gene: TRBD2
j_gene: TRBJ2-7
len: 15
v_gene: TRBV15
CDR3aa: CATSRGLAGAYEQYF

d_gene: NA
j_gene: TRBJ2-5
len: 14
v_gene: TRBV20-1
CDR3aa: CSAREPGIQETQYF

d_gene: NA
j_gene: TRBJ2-2
len: 15
v_gene: TRBV7-3
CDR3aa: CASGRREFSDGELFF

d_gene: NA
j_gene: TRBJ2-1
len: 19
v_gene: TRBV21-1
CDR3aa: CASSKVGRHVSGSVNEQFF

d_gene: NA
j_gene: TRBJ1-1
len: 16
v_gene: TRBV25-1
CDR3aa: CASSESGRAFYTEAFF

d_gene: NA
j_gene: TRBJ2-2
len: 15
v_gene: TRBV27
CDR3aa: CASSFGAGSPGELFF

d_gene: NA
j_gene: TRBJ2-7
len: 13
v_gene: TRBV20-1
CDR3aa: CSAIGGSLAEQYF

d_gene: TRBD1
j_gene: TRBJ1-5
len: 14
v_gene: TRBV2
CDR3aa: CASAWTGENQPQHF

d_gene: NA
j_gene: TRBJ1-4
len: 10
v_gene: TRBV30
CDR3aa: CAGGSEKLFF

d_gene: TRBD2
j_gene: TRBJ2-1
len: 20
v_gene: TRBV24-1
CDR3aa: CATSDLPTSGRAGLYNEQFF

d_gene: NA
j_gene: TRBJ2-7
len: 15
v_gene: TRBV6-5
CDR3aa: CASSWDISSSYEQYF

d_gene: NA
j_gene: TRBJ2-1
len: 15
v_gene: TRBV20-1
CDR3aa: CSARRSSGNNNEQFF

d_gene: TRBD2
j_gene: TRBJ2-7
len: 15
v_gene: TRBV28
CDR3aa: CASSSLAGGRAEQYF

d_gene: TRBD1
j_gene: TRBJ2-7
len: 15
v_gene: TRBV20-1
CDR3aa: CSARDRDSSSYEQYF

d_gene: TRBD2
j_gene: TRBJ2-7
len: 15
v_gene: TRBV5-5
CDR3aa: CASSPLAGGYDEQYF

d_gene: TRBD1
j_gene: TRBJ1-2
len: 14
v_gene: TRBV20-1
CDR3aa: CSARGGQDSYGYTF

d_gene: NA
j_gene: TRBJ2-1
len: 14
v_gene: TRBV6-5
CDR3aa: CASSYSPGGNEQFF

d_gene: TRBD2
j_gene: TRBJ2-7
len: 14
v_gene: TRBV5-5
CDR3aa: CASSSLAGGPMQYF

d_gene: NA
j_gene: TRBJ1-1
len: 18
v_gene: TRBV20-1
CDR3aa: CSARDSGSRGASDTEAFF

d_gene: NA
j_gene: TRBJ1-6
len: 15
v_gene: TRBV7-2
CDR3aa: CASSLPTAYNSPLHF

d_gene: NA
j_gene: TRBJ1-1
len: 12
v_gene: TRBV10-3
CDR3aa: CAIQGMNTEAFF

d_gene: TRBD2
j_gene: TRBJ2-1
len: 15
v_gene: TRBV6-5
CDR3aa: CASSSGLAGVNEQFF

d_gene: NA
j_gene: TRBJ2-6
len: 13
v_gene: TRBV7-2
CDR3aa: CASSLAGANVLTF

d_gene: NA
j_gene: TRBJ2-5
len: 14
v_gene: TRBV7-6
CDR3aa: CASMRGGQSETQYF

d_gene: TRBD2
j_gene: TRBJ2-1
len: 17
v_gene: TRBV28
CDR3aa: CASSLTTGTSGYNEQFF

d_gene: NA
j_gene: TRBJ1-3
len: 13
v_gene: TRBV20-1
CDR3aa: CSALDPAGNTIYF

d_gene: NA
j_gene: TRBJ2-1
len: 13
v_gene: TRBV6-5
CDR3aa: CASSSQSHNEQFF

d_gene: TRBD2
j_gene: TRBJ2-1
len: 18
v_gene: TRBV28
CDR3aa: CASSAPMGLAAKGNEQFF

d_gene: NA
j_gene: TRBJ2-3
len: 16
v_gene: TRBV6-5
CDR3aa: CASSYSSEQSTDTQYF

d_gene: TRBD2
j_gene: TRBJ2-7
len: 15
v_gene: TRBV6-6
CDR3aa: CASSYSTSGGLEQYF

d_gene: TRBD1
j_gene: TRBJ1-2
len: 13
v_gene: TRBV20-1
CDR3aa: CSAYRGQGSGYTF

d_gene: NA
j_gene: TRBJ2-7
len: 14
v_gene: TRBV27
CDR3aa: CASSFPPFKYEQYF

d_gene: TRBD2
j_gene: TRBJ2-1
len: 19
v_gene: TRBV7-9
CDR3aa: CASSLVTTSGRVRGNEQFF

d_gene: NA
j_gene: TRBJ2-7
len: 15
v_gene: TRBV7-8
CDR3aa: CASSLSLGQTYEQYF

d_gene: NA
j_gene: TRBJ2-7
len: 15
v_gene: TRBV20-1
CDR3aa: CSASSSGPSSYEQYF

d_gene: NA
j_gene: TRBJ1-5
len: 13
v_gene: TRBV2
CDR3aa: CASSDVRDQPQHF